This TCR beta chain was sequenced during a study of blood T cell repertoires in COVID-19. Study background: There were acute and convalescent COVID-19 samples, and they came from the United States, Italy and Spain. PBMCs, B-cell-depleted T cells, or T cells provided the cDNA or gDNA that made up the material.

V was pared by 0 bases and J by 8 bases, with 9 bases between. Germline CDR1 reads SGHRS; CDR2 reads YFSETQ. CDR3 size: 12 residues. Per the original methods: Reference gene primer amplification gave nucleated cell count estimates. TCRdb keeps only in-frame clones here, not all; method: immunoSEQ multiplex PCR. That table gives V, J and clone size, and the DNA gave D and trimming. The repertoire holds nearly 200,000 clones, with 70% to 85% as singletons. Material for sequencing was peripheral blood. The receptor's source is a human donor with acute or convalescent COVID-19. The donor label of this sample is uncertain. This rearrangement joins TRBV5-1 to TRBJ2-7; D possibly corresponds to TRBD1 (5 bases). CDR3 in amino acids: CASSLEGDQQYF. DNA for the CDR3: TGCGCCAGCAGCTTGGAAGGGGATCAGCAGTACTTC.